Shown below are 8 T cell receptor beta chains from a single sample sequenced in a study of CD8 T cells in Susac syndrome. RNA totalling about 0.45 to 1 ug underwent reverse transcription with random hexamers. From the immunoSEQ multiplex PCR reads, TCRdb called clonotypes with MiXCR, one entry per CDR3 protein. The sample carries some 180,000 distinct CDR3 sequences, 85% to 95% recorded once. The sequenced material came from CD4+ T cells from PBMCs. The receptors here all came from a human donor with Susac syndrome.

CDR3 sequence: CASSRRTDDYTF. The CDR3, as DNA: TGTGCCAGCAGTCGAAGGACAGATGACTACACCTTC. This chain connects TRBV6-6 to TRBJ1-2; a possible D gene is TRBD1 (6 bases). The V end lost 5 bases, the J end lost 10 bases, and 14 bases lay between the germline ends. CDR1 and CDR2 from the germline V gene are MNHNY and SVGAGI (reference sequence). The CDR3 contains 12 residues.

The rearrangement links TRBV5-1 to TRBJ2-3, with 10 bases that match TRBD1. CDR3 length: 15 residues. Germline loops: CDR1 SGHRS, CDR2 YFSETQ. J lost 3 bases, V lost 3 bases, and 4 bases had no gene match. The CDR3 protein is CASSYGTGETDTQYF. Written as DNA, the CDR3 is TGCGCCAGCAGCTATGGGACAGGGGAGACAGATACGCAGTATTTT.

The V and J genes are TRBV7-9 and TRBJ1-2; TRBD1 matches at 8 bases. This CDR3 contains 14 residues. With 1 base clipped from V and 7 bases from J, the junction kept 5 bases outside the gene matches. CDR1 and CDR2 from the germline V gene are SEHNR and FQNEAQ (reference sequence). As DNA, the CDR3 is TGTGCCAGCAGCTTAGATGGACAGGGTTCTGGCTACACCTTC. It codes for CASSLDGQGSGYTF. Full variable domain (rest looked up from reference TRBV7-9 and TRBJ1-2): DTGVSQNPRHKITKRGQNVTFRCDPISEHNRLYWYRQTLGQGPEFLTYFQNEAQLEKSRLLSDRFSAERPKGSFSTLEIQRTEQGDSAMYLCASSLDGQGSGYTFGSGTRLTVV.

The J gene is TRBJ1-4, the V gene TRBV5-1; D is uncertain. The ends were cut back, 0 bases at V and 0 bases at J, with 6 bases in the middle. CDR1 is SGHRS, CDR2 YFSETQ, per germline. This CDR3 comprises 15 residues. This chain's CDR3 is CASSLAGATNEKLFF. CDR3 bases: TGCGCCAGCAGCTTGGCCGGAGCAACTAATGAAAAACTGTTTTTT.

The genes are TRBV27 and TRBJ2-1; D remains ambiguous. Germline-derived CDR1 and CDR2 are MNHEY and SMNVEV (reference sequence). The CDR3 has 15 amino acids. V was clipped by 4 bases and J by 7 bases, with 17 bases between them. In DNA, the CDR3 is TGTGCCAGCAGTTCTTTATACCCGGGTCGGAATGAGCAGTTCTTC. Its protein product is CASSSLYPGRNEQFF.

This chain connects TRBV12-3 or TRBV12-4 to TRBJ2-7; tentative D call: TRBD2 (6 bases). V was trimmed by 6 bases and J by 2 bases, leaving 14 bases between them. The length of the CDR3 is 14 residues. In nucleotides, the CDR3 is TGTGCCAGCAGCACATACGGGACTCCCTACGAGCAGTACTTC. Protein product: CASSTYGTPYEQYF.

Only a few counts were recorded for this clonotype. The chain joins TRBV20-1 to TRBJ2-5; 7 nucleotides align to TRBD1. The germline V gene encodes CDR1 DFQATT and CDR2 SNEGSKA (reference sequence). The CDR3 covers 12 residues. J lost 3 bases, V lost 4 bases, and 2 bases had no gene match. The CDR3 nucleotides are TGCAGTGCTACAACAGGGGAAGAGACCCAGTACTTC. Its protein is CSATTGEETQYF.

The J gene is TRBJ1-2, the V gene TRBV7-8; D perhaps matches TRBD1 (6 bases). The CDR3 is made up of 14 amino acids. Trimming took 0 bases from V and 8 from J, leaving 13 bases between them. Looked up from germline, CDR1 is SGHVS and CDR2 is FQNEAQ. CDR3 sequence reads: CASSLAEDSLGYTF. The CDR3 DNA reads TGTGCCAGCAGCTTAGCGGAGGACAGTTTGGGCTACACCTTC.